These 17 T cell receptor beta chains were sequenced from one sample in a study of CD8 T cells in ankylosing spondylitis (dated 2017 in TCRdb). These receptors lack a known antigen. Paper-wide results and their limitations: Blood from ankylosing spondylitis patients appeared to be characterized by a TCR beta motif composed of eight highly homologous amino acid variants.

Library prep was done by 5' RACE. This sample was sequenced with an Illumina HiSeq 2500. The public reads were reanalyzed by TCRdb: fastp trimming at Q25, MiXCR alignment, in-frame beta chains only. One record per CDR3 amino acid sequence lists the most common genes and DNA. The sample data list more than 300,000 distinct CDR3 sequences, and 8% of these were observed just once. The leading ten clones occupy roughly 15% of the sample. Sample: blood, either unsorted or a sorted T cell fraction (not recorded which). These receptors were taken from a male donor with ankylosing spondylitis.

The chain recombines TRBV7-9 with TRBJ2-1; D might be TRBD1 (6 bases). Trimming pared 3 bases from V and 9 bases from J, leaving 15 bases between. Germline V gene data show CDR1 as SEHNR and CDR2 as FQNEAQ (reference sequence). The CDR3 totals 14 residues. CDR3 nucleotides: TGTGCCAGCAGCTTCGGCCGTGGGGGCACTGAGCAGTTCTTC. It codes for CASSFGRGGTEQFF.

The rearrangement links TRBV10-3 to TRBJ1-1; possible D gene TRBD1, 5 bases. This CDR3 has 13 residues. CDR1 and CDR2 from the germline V gene are ENHRY and SYGVKD. V lost 2 bases and J lost 3, with 7 bases in between. The CDR3 here is CAISERGDTEAFF. CDR3 nucleotide sequence: TGTGCCATCAGTGAGAGGGGCGACACTGAAGCTTTCTTT.

Only a few counts were recorded for this clonotype. V is TRBV5-1 and J is TRBJ2-7; TRBD1 might be the D (5 bases). Trimming left V 4 bases short and J 2 bases short, with 10 bases between. This CDR3 is 13 amino acids long. Per germline, CDR1 SGHRS and CDR2 YFSETQ. CDR3 in amino acids: CASSISGTYEQYF. CDR3 nucleotides: TGCGCCAGCAGCATTTCAGGGACCTACGAGCAGTACTTC.

The table lists this clonotype with a few counts. The rearrangement links TRBV14 to TRBJ2-1, with 13 nucleotides matching TRBD2. The ends lost 0 bases at V and 4 bases at J; junction bases unmatched: 9. This CDR3 contains 19 residues. Germline V gene lookup returns CDR1 SGHDN and CDR2 FVKESK. As DNA, the CDR3 is TGTGCCAGCAGCCAAGAAGGGAGGACTAGCGGGAGCATATACAATGAGCAGTTCTTC. This codes for CASSQEGRTSGSIYNEQFF. Variable domain in full (rest from reference TRBV14 and TRBJ2-1): EAGVTQFPSHSVIEKGQTVTLRCDPISGHDNLYWYRRVMGKEIKFLLHFVKESKQDESGMPNNRFLAERTGGTYSTLKVQPAELEDSGVYFCASSQEGRTSGSIYNEQFFGPGTRLTVL.

This clonotype was seen repeatedly, ten times or more. The V gene is TRBV2, the J gene TRBJ2-1; unclear D gene. This CDR3 has 14 amino acids. V was shortened by 10 bases and J by 8 bases, with 21 bases between the two germline ends. Germline CDR1 is SNHLY and CDR2 is FYNNEI. CDR3 DNA: TGTGCCATCTTTTTTTCGTTACCATCGGATGAGCAGTTCTTC. Its protein is CAIFFSLPSDEQFF.

This clonotype appeared many times. The chain uses TRBV10-3 and TRBJ2-1, with D perhaps TRBD2 (5 bases). Germline V gives CDR1 ENHRY, CDR2 SYGVKD. The CDR3 extends over 19 amino acids. Trimming pared 0 bases from V and 2 bases from J, leaving 20 bases between. The CDR3 here is CAISESTGSVGDAYNEQFF. The CDR3 DNA is TGTGCCATCAGTGAGTCGACTGGTAGTGTGGGAGACGCCTACAATGAGCAGTTCTTC.

The V call is TRBV27, the J call TRBJ2-6; 8 bases line up with TRBD2. Germline V lookup: CDR1 MNHEY, CDR2 SMNVEV (reference sequence). This CDR3 has 17 amino acids. Trimming removed 6 bases from V and 0 bases from J; junction bases left unmatched: 7. CDR3 residues: CASRRAGVLSGANVLTF. CDR3 nucleotides: TGTGCCAGCAGACGAGCGGGAGTCCTCTCTGGGGCCAACGTCCTGACTTTC.

This clonotype was counted between two and nine times. The V call is TRBV6-2 or TRBV6-3, the J call TRBJ2-1, with a possible D match to TRBD2 (5 bases). This CDR3 contains 14 residues. The germline V gene has CDR1 MNHEY and CDR2 SVGEGT. V was clipped by 2 bases and J by 15 bases, with 20 bases between them. CDR3 coding DNA: TGTGCCAGCAGTTACCCCCCGCAACCGGGTGGGAGGTTCTTC. The encoded protein is CASSYPPQPGGRFF.

The chain is built from TRBV6-6 and TRBJ2-6, with TRBD2 as a possible D gene (5 bases). With 5 bases removed from V and 9 bases from J, the gap between germline ends came to 11 bases. The CDR3 is 13 residues long. The germline V gene encodes CDR1 MNHNY and CDR2 SVGAGI (reference sequence). The CDR3 sequence: CASSPGSGNVLTF. CDR3 coding DNA: TGTGCCAGCAGTCCGGGGTCAGGCAACGTCCTGACTTTC.

This clonotype has a handful of counts. The J gene is TRBJ2-2, the V gene TRBV27; D is undetermined. V was cut by 0 bases and J by 0 bases, with 8 bases left in between. The germline V gene has CDR1 MNHEY and CDR2 SMNVEV (reference sequence). The CDR3 is 16 residues long. CDR3: CASSLSYPSNTGELFF. The CDR3 nucleotides read TGTGCCAGCAGTTTATCGTACCCCTCGAACACCGGGGAGCTGTTTTTT.

This clonotype has ten or more counts. V usage is TRBV5-5 and J usage is TRBJ2-1; no firm D call. The V end lost 3 bases, the J end lost 5 bases, and 21 bases lay between the germline ends. The CDR3 is made up of 17 amino acids. The germline CDR1 and CDR2 sequences are SGHKS and YYEKEE (reference sequence). Written as DNA, the CDR3 is TGTGCCAGCAGCTCGGATAGCCCGCCGCTGAAAAACAATGAGCAGTTCTTC. Its protein product is CASSSDSPPLKNNEQFF.

This sequence joins TRBV13 and TRBJ2-5; 7 nucleotides align to TRBD2. J gave up 5 bases and V 7 bases, and 10 bases lay outside the gene matches. Germline V gene sequence: CDR1 PRHDT, CDR2 FYEKMQ (reference sequence). The CDR3 runs to 14 residues. Here the CDR3 DNA reads TGTGCCAGCACCCCCGGGGGGATGGAGGAGACCCAGTACTTC. This codes for CASTPGGMEETQYF.

This rearrangement joins TRBV6-1 to TRBJ1-2; TRBD1 matches 8 bases. V lost 7 bases to trimming and J lost 2 bases; unmatched junction nucleotides: 3. Germline V gives CDR1 MNHNS, CDR2 SASEGT. CDR3 length equals 13 residues. Here the CDR3 DNA reads TGTGCCAGCAAGCAGGGGGCGAACTATGGCTACACCTTC. Amino acids: CASKQGANYGYTF.

This clonotype appeared a few times. This chain uses TRBV5-1 with TRBJ2-2; D might be TRBD1 (6 bases). CDR1 is SGHRS, CDR2 YFSETQ, per germline. V lost 3 bases, J lost 0 bases, and 12 bases lay in between. This CDR3 comprises 16 residues. This CDR3 is CASSSTGTTNTGELFF. In nucleotides, the CDR3 is TGCGCCAGCAGCTCAACCGGGACAACGAACACCGGGGAGCTGTTTTTT. Drawing the rest from reference TRBV5-1 and TRBJ2-2, the complete variable domain is KAGVTQTPRYLIKTRGQQVTLSCSPISGHRSVSWYQQTPGQGLQFLFEYFSETQRNKGNFPGRFSGRQFSNSRSEMNVSTLELGDSALYLCASSSTGTTNTGELFFGEGSRLTVL.

In this sample, this clonotype turned up many times. The CDR3 sequence: CSVESTRLKSEKLFF. The DNA for the CDR3 is TGCAGCGTTGAATCAACCCGCCTAAAGAGCGAAAAACTGTTTTTT. V and J are TRBV29-1 and TRBJ1-4; D unclear. The V and J ends lost 2 bases and 8 bases respectively, with 18 bases between them. Germline CDR1 reads SQVTM; CDR2 reads ANQGSEA. The CDR3 is made up of 15 amino acids. Using reference TRBV29-1 and TRBJ1-4 for the parts outside the CDR3, the full variable domain is SAVISQKPSRDICQRGTSLTIQCQVDSQVTMMFWYRQQPGQSLTLIATANQGSEATYESGFVIDKFPISRPNLTFSTLTVSNMSPEDSSIYLCSVESTRLKSEKLFFGSGTQLSVL.

The table lists this clonotype with a few counts. The chain employs TRBV4-2 and TRBJ2-7; 8 bases fit TRBD1. With V trimmed by 1 base and J by 5 bases, 7 bases remained unmatched. Per germline, CDR1 LGHNA and CDR2 YNFKEQ. This CDR3 contains 15 residues. Written as DNA, the CDR3 is TGTGCCAGCAGCCAAGCTCGGACAGGGTTCAACGAGCAGTACTTC. Its protein product is CASSQARTGFNEQYF.

This clonotype appeared a few times. This rearrangement joins TRBV7-3 to TRBJ1-6, with D hard to call. Germline assignment: CDR1 SGHTA and CDR2 FQGTGA. Deletions cut 1 base from V and 2 bases from J, with 9 bases between. The CDR3 has 16 residues. The CDR3 reads CASSLRGDPYNSPLHF. In nucleotides, the CDR3 is TGTGCCAGCAGCTTAAGGGGAGATCCCTATAATTCACCCCTCCACTTT.